A selection of T cell receptor beta chains follows, all from one sample in a study of beta chain features in type 1 diabetes. Clones were sequenced by immunoSEQ multiplex PCR, and TCRdb holds only the in-frame ones, with some missing. The data hold 350,000 to 400,000 clones, with over 13% observed a single time. Sequencing was done on a sample of naive CD4+ T cells from blood. The receptors were gathered from a woman younger than 30 in good health. Both conserved end residues are part of each CDR3. The order of the fields is D gene, clone size, J gene, V gene, CDR3 DNA, CDR3 protein. D genes are given only for firm matches. For some rows the clone size is stated as once, few or many, or as a class when expanded; others skip it.

NA | few | TRBJ2-7 | TRBV28 | TGTGCCAGCAGTTTGACCCCGGACTCATACTCCTACGAGCAGTACTTC | CASSLTPDSYSYEQYF
NA | NA | TRBJ2-1 | TRBV5-8 | TGTGCCAGCAGCTTGGTTGAGAGTCGGGCCTACAATGAGCAGTTCTTC | CASSLVESRAYNEQFF
NA | NA | TRBJ2-1 | TRBV7-9 | TGTGCCAGCAGCTTAGGACAGCTCCGTTACAATGAGCAGTTCTTC | CASSLGQLRYNEQFF
NA | NA | TRBJ2-1 | TRBV4-1 | TGCGCCAGCAGCCAAGGAGACACCAACTCCTACAATGAGCAGTTCTTC | CASSQGDTNSYNEQFF
NA | few | TRBJ2-1 | TRBV27 | TGTGCCAGCTGTCCAACCGACAACTCCTACAATGAGCAGTTCTTC | CASCPTDNSYNEQFF
TRBD1 | few | TRBJ1-2 | TRBV27 | TGTGCCAGCAGTCTAAGGACAGGCAGCCTTCTTGGCTACACCTTC | CASSLRTGSLLGYTF
TRBD1 | few | TRBJ2-7 | TRBV18 | TGTGCCAGCTCAAAAGACAGGGGGGCCCACGAGCAGTACTTC | CASSKDRGAHEQYF
NA | NA | TRBJ2-3 | TRBV9 | TGTGCCAGCAGCCGAAACAGGGGGGGAACAGATACGCAGTATTTT | CASSRNRGGTDTQYF
TRBD1 | NA | TRBJ1-1 | TRBV30 | TGTGCCTGGAGTGTACAGTTGGGCAGGGGGCGGACTGAAGCTTTCTTT | CAWSVQLGRGRTEAFF
TRBD1 | NA | TRBJ2-7 | TRBV5-1 | TGCGCCAGCAGCCCCCCCACGGGGACAGGGGGCTACGAGCAGTACTTC | CASSPPTGTGGYEQYF
TRBD1 | NA | TRBJ1-2 | TRBV5-6 | TGTGCCAGCAGTCGGAAACCGGGACAGGGATTGAGGGGTTATGGCTACACCTTC | CASSRKPGQGLRGYGYTF
TRBD2 | few | TRBJ2-3 | TRBV7-3 | TGTGCCAGCAGCCCCACCGGGACTAGCGGACATACGCAGTATTTT | CASSPTGTSGHTQYF
NA | NA | TRBJ1-1 | TRBV29-1 | TGCAGCGTTGACCCAGGGGTTGGCACTGAAGCTTTCTTT | CSVDPGVGTEAFF
TRBD2 | once | TRBJ2-7 | TRBV7-2 | TGTGCCAGCAGCTTACTAGCGGGCCGCTACGAGCAGTACTTC | CASSLLAGRYEQYF
NA | few | TRBJ1-2 | TRBV7-6 | TGTGCCAGCAGCTTACAGGGCAGCGATGGCTACACCTTC | CASSLQGSDGYTF
TRBD1 | NA | TRBJ2-2 | TRBV5-1 | TGCGCCAGCAGCCCCTTAGGACAGGGCACCGGGGAGCTGTTTTTT | CASSPLGQGTGELFF
TRBD2 | NA | TRBJ2-1 | TRBV2 | TGTGCCAGTCTAGCGGGAGCATACAATGAGCAGTTCTTC | CASLAGAYNEQFF
TRBD1 | few | TRBJ2-7 | TRBV27 | TGTGCCAGCAGTATCCATCTGGGGACAGCCTCCCACGAGCAGTACTTC | CASSIHLGTASHEQYF
TRBD2 | NA | TRBJ2-1 | TRBV15 | TGTGCCACCAGCAGAGTGGCCCGGGGCGGGAGGTATGGCGAGCAGTTCTTC | CATSRVARGGRYGEQFF
NA | few | TRBJ1-2 | TRBV28 | TGTGCCAGCTTCGCTAGGAACTATGGCTACACCTTC | CASFARNYGYTF
TRBD2 | NA | TRBJ2-1 | TRBV5-1 | TGCGCCAGCAGCTTGGGCGGTGTAGGACTAGACAATGAGCAGTTCTTC | CASSLGGVGLDNEQFF
TRBD2 | NA | TRBJ2-1 | TRBV30 | TGTGCCTGGAAGGCGGGAGGGCCCTACAATGAGCAGTTCTTC | CAWKAGGPYNEQFF
TRBD1 | NA | TRBJ2-5 | TRBV5-1 | TGCGCCAGCAGCATAGACAGGGGGGTTAAGACCCAGTACTTC | CASSIDRGVKTQYF
TRBD1 | NA | TRBJ1-2 | TRBV7-9 | TGTGCCAGCAGCTCGGTAGGGGGCATTGGCTACACCTTC | CASSSVGGIGYTF
TRBD1 | few | TRBJ2-2 | TRBV6-5 | TGTGCCAGCAGTTACGCAAGAAGGGGGCGGGTCGGGGAGCTGTTTTTT | CASSYARRGRVGELFF
TRBD2 | NA | TRBJ2-1 | TRBV4-3 | TGCGCCAGCAGCCAAGATACGGGGGGGCACAATGAGCAGTTCTTC | CASSQDTGGHNEQFF
TRBD1 | NA | TRBJ1-1 | TRBV27 | TGTGCCAGCAGTATTGGCCGGGACAGGGTTCGGAACACTGAAGCTTTCTTT | CASSIGRDRVRNTEAFF
NA | few | TRBJ2-1 | TRBV4-3 | TGCGCCAGCAGCACATGGGGGGAACGCTCCAATGAGCAGTTCTTC | CASSTWGERSNEQFF
TRBD2 | few | TRBJ2-1 | TRBV5-1 | TGCGCCAGCAGCTTGTCCGCGGGAGTGCCCAATGAGCAGTTCTTC | CASSLSAGVPNEQFF
NA | few | TRBJ1-2 | TRBV25-1 | TGTGCCAGCGCACAGGGATATGGCTACACCTTC | CASAQGYGYTF
NA | NA | TRBJ1-1 | TRBV18 | TGTGCCAGCTCACCATTACCGGACATTCGGTCGAACACTGAAGCTTTCTTT | CASSPLPDIRSNTEAFF
NA | few | TRBJ1-1 | TRBV30 | TGTGCCTGGAGTAAGATACAGGAAGCTTTCTTT | CAWSKIQEAFF
TRBD1 | NA | TRBJ2-5 | TRBV7-2 | TGTGCCAGCAGCTACACAGGGGCAGGGGAGACCCAGTACTTC | CASSYTGAGETQYF
TRBD1 | NA | TRBJ2-7 | TRBV5-1 | TGCGCCAGCAGCCGAATAACAGGGGTTCTAGACGAGCAGTACTTC | CASSRITGVLDEQYF
NA | NA | TRBJ2-1 | TRBV28 | TGTGCCAGCAGTTTCTTCTATGAGCAGTTCTTC | CASSFFYEQFF
TRBD1 | NA | TRBJ2-7 | TRBV11-2 | TGTGCCAGCAGGGAACGGGACAGCCCCTACGAGCAGTACTTC | CASRERDSPYEQYF
NA | NA | TRBJ2-7 | TRBV2 | TGTGCCAGCAGTGAGAGGGACGAGCAGTACTTC | CASSERDEQYF
NA | NA | TRBJ2-1 | TRBV15 | TGTGCCACCAGCAGAGGTCTAGCGAGAGGAGTCAATGAGCAGTTCTTC | CATSRGLARGVNEQFF
NA | few | TRBJ2-6 | TRBV7-8 | TGTGCCAGCAACCCACGGGGCTCTGGGGCCAACGTCCTGACTTTC | CASNPRGSGANVLTF
TRBD2 | NA | TRBJ2-5 | TRBV7-6 | TGTGCCAGCAGCACAACGGGACTAGCTGCGGAGACCCAGTACTTC | CASSTTGLAAETQYF
NA | few | TRBJ1-1 | TRBV15 | TGTGCCACCAGCAGAGACAGGCACACTGAAGCTTTCTTT | CATSRDRHTEAFF
TRBD1 | NA | TRBJ2-7 | TRBV6-1 | TGTGCCAGCGGACCGACAGGGCCCTACGAGCAGTACTTC | CASGPTGPYEQYF
NA | NA | TRBJ2-1 | TRBV30 | TGTGCCTGGGAAATGGCTGAGCAGTTCTTC | CAWEMAEQFF
TRBD1 | NA | TRBJ2-4 | TRBV2 | TGTGCCAGCAGGCGGACAGGGGGAAGCAACATTCAGTACTTC | CASRRTGGSNIQYF
NA | few | TRBJ1-1 | TRBV6-1 | TGTGCCAGCAGTGATATTTGGCGGACTGAAGCTTTCTTT | CASSDIWRTEAFF
NA | NA | TRBJ1-5 | TRBV30 | TGTGCCTGGAGCTCCGCGGCGACGGGCAATCAGCCCCAGCATTTT | CAWSSAATGNQPQHF
TRBD2 | NA | TRBJ2-5 | TRBV30 | TGTGCCTGGAGGGGAGGGAGGACCCAGTACTTC | CAWRGGRTQYF
TRBD2 | few | TRBJ2-1 | TRBV9 | TGTGCCAGCAACAAAGCGGGAGGGTACAATGAGCAGTTCTTC | CASNKAGGYNEQFF
NA | few | TRBJ1-1 | TRBV7-9 | TGTGCCAGCAGCTCCCGTCGGAGCAGGAACACTGAAGCTTTCTTT | CASSSRRSRNTEAFF
TRBD2 | few | TRBJ2-5 | TRBV29-1 | TGCAGCGTCCACTCCCCGGGACTAGCGGGAGAGACCCAGTACTTC | CSVHSPGLAGETQYF
NA | few | TRBJ2-7 | TRBV19 | TGTGCCAGTAGTAGCCAGATAAGCTCCTACGAGCAGTACTTC | CASSSQISSYEQYF
TRBD2 | NA | TRBJ2-1 | TRBV9 | TGTGCCAGCAGCCTCCAGGGGACTAGCGTCAATGAGCAGTTCTTC | CASSLQGTSVNEQFF
TRBD2 | few | TRBJ2-2 | TRBV4-2 | TGTGCCAGCAGCCCCGGGGGCGGGCTAGCGGGAGACCGGCGGGAGCTGTTTTTT | CASSPGGGLAGDRRELFF
TRBD1 | NA | TRBJ2-7 | TRBV5-1 | TGCGCCAGCCGCTTCGGGACAGGGGTCCCCTACGAGCAGTACTTC | CASRFGTGVPYEQYF
NA | few | TRBJ2-1 | TRBV30 | TGTGCCTGGAGCGACCCGGGACTCCGCTGGAATGAGCAGTTCTTC | CAWSDPGLRWNEQFF